This is a list of T cell receptor beta chains from one sample in a study of blood T cell repertoires in COVID-19. The assay was immunoSEQ multiplex PCR, and TCRdb's table has in-frame clones only and misses some. The sample holds approximately 200,000 clones, around 85% seen once. The sequenced material came from peripheral blood. These receptors all stem from a man younger than 45 with acute or convalescent COVID-19. CDR3s include the opening cysteine and the closing phenylalanine or tryptophan. The order of the fields is CDR3 DNA, CDR3 protein, V gene, D gene, J gene, clone size. A D gene is named only where the DNA matches it firmly. Clone size is not always given. Where it is, it says once, few, many or a class for expanded clones.

TGTGCCAGCAGTGTTGAGGGTTATAATTCACCCCTCCACTTT,CASSVEGYNSPLHF,TRBV27,.,TRBJ1-6,.
TGCGCCAGCAGCCACCAGGGGGCCTCTGAAGCTTTCTTT,CASSHQGASEAFF,TRBV4-1,TRBD1,TRBJ1-1,.
TGTGCCAGCAGCCTCACGCGGGGAGATACGCAGTATTTT,CASSLTRGDTQYF,TRBV7-3,.,TRBJ2-3,.
TGTGCCAGCAGCTCGTACGACAGGGCTGTCTATGAGCAGTTCTTC,CASSSYDRAVYEQFF,TRBV7-8,TRBD1,TRBJ2-1,.
TGTGCCAGCAGCCAAGGAGCAGGGGGCATTCATCCTGAAGCTTTCTTT,CASSQGAGGIHPEAFF,TRBV3-1/TRBV3-2,TRBD1,TRBJ1-1,.
TGCGCCAGCAGCCAACCCGTGCTCGGGAACACTGAAGCTTTCTTT,CASSQPVLGNTEAFF,TRBV4-1,.,TRBJ1-1,.
TGTGCCAGCAGCCGTAGACTAGCGGGGGGTACGTTGAAGACCGGGGAGCTGTTTTTT,CASSRRLAGGTLKTGELFF,TRBV5-4,TRBD2,TRBJ2-2,.
TGTGCCAGCAGTCCTGGACAGGGTTCCTACAATGAGCAGTTCTTC,CASSPGQGSYNEQFF,TRBV27,TRBD1,TRBJ2-1,.
TGTGCCAGCAGTTCAGCCGGGACAGGGGGCGCAGATACGCAGTATTTT,CASSSAGTGGADTQYF,TRBV6-5,TRBD1,TRBJ2-3,.
TGTGCCACCAGCAGAGTTGTCATAGCCGCTGAGCAGTTCTTC,CATSRVVIAAEQFF,TRBV15,.,TRBJ2-1,once
TGTGCCAGCAGCTTGTCAGCGGGGGCCCCAAATGAGCAGTTCTTC,CASSLSAGAPNEQFF,TRBV5-6,TRBD2,TRBJ2-1,.
TGTGCCAGCTCACCCGATTACGGCTATGGCTACACCTTC,CASSPDYGYGYTF,TRBV18,.,TRBJ1-2,.
TGTGCCAGCAGCCCCCTGGGGAGGGGCCTGGGGATCCCAGATACGCAGTATTTT,CASSPLGRGLGIPDTQYF,TRBV9,TRBD2,TRBJ2-3,.
TGTGCCAGCAGTTCCCGCGGGGCTCGCACAGATACGCAGTATTTT,CASSSRGARTDTQYF,TRBV27,.,TRBJ2-3,.
TGCGCCAGCAGCTTCGGACTAGCGGGGACCACAGATACGCAGTATTTT,CASSFGLAGTTDTQYF,TRBV5-1,TRBD2,TRBJ2-3,.
TGTGCCAGTAGTATTCTAGCGGGGGGGCTGAATGAGCAGTTCTTC,CASSILAGGLNEQFF,TRBV19,TRBD2,TRBJ2-1,once
TGTGCCAGCAGGGAGACAGGGCTGGCCTACGAGCAGTACTTC,CASRETGLAYEQYF,TRBV6-5,TRBD1,TRBJ2-7,.
TGTGCCAGCAGCCAGCCGATTGGGGGAGGAGCTTTCTTT,CASSQPIGGGAFF,TRBV16,.,TRBJ1-1,.
TGTGCCAGCAGCCCCCGGGGGGGAACCCAAGAGACCCAGTACTTC,CASSPRGGTQETQYF,TRBV5-4,TRBD2,TRBJ2-5,.
TGTGCCAGCAGTAGAGCGGGAGGGAACAATGAGCAGTTCTTC,CASSRAGGNNEQFF,TRBV9,TRBD2,TRBJ2-1,.
TGCAGCGGGGTTACCGGGACAGGGAATCGCCAGGAGTACTTC,CSGVTGTGNRQEYF,TRBV29-1,TRBD1,TRBJ2-4,once
TGTGCCAGCAGCTTAAGAGTTAACTATGGCTACACCTTC,CASSLRVNYGYTF,TRBV7-2,.,TRBJ1-2,.
TGTGCCAGCAGCCGCGGGACAGGGAGGACCGGGGAGCTGTTTTTT,CASSRGTGRTGELFF,TRBV11-2,TRBD1,TRBJ2-2,.
TGTGCCAGTAGTAGGCCCCTCTGGCGGGAGGGCTACGAGCAGTACTTC,CASSRPLWREGYEQYF,TRBV19,TRBD2,TRBJ2-7,.
TGTGCCAGCAGCAACAGGGGAAGGACCACTGAAGCTTTCTTT,CASSNRGRTTEAFF,TRBV6-5,TRBD1,TRBJ1-1,.
TGTGCCAGCAGCTTGGCAACTAGGCGGCAGTTCTTC,CASSLATRRQFF,TRBV5-6,.,TRBJ2-1,.
TGTGCCAGCAGCCCGATTGGGACAGGGGTATCACCCCTCCACTTT,CASSPIGTGVSPLHF,TRBV7-2,TRBD1,TRBJ1-6,.
TGTGCCAGCAGCTTTGACAGTTCCGGGTCACCCCTCCACTTT,CASSFDSSGSPLHF,TRBV7-9,.,TRBJ1-6,.
TGTGCCAGCAGCTTAGTCGCAGTCGGGGAGCTGTTTTTT,CASSLVAVGELFF,TRBV7-2,.,TRBJ2-2,once
TGCGCCAGCAAAGACAGGAACTATGGCTACACCTTC,CASKDRNYGYTF,TRBV5-1,.,TRBJ1-2,.
TGTGCCAGCAGTCGGCCTCGGACAGAGCCTTATAGCAATCAGCCCCAGCATTTT,CASSRPRTEPYSNQPQHF,TRBV28,.,TRBJ1-5,.
TGTGCCAGCAGACGGGACAGGGGGCGAGGAAACACCATATATTTT,CASRRDRGRGNTIYF,TRBV28,TRBD1,TRBJ1-3,.
TGTGCCAGCAGTGAGCGGCAGACCAGAGGGGGCTACACCTTC,CASSERQTRGGYTF,TRBV2,.,TRBJ1-2,.
TGTGCCAGTACGTTCGCGCACAGCACAGATACGCAGTATTTT,CASTFAHSTDTQYF,TRBV5-6,.,TRBJ2-3,.
TGTGCCAGCAGCGTAGGTGATGCAGTCAGATCCTACGAGCAGTACTTC,CASSVGDAVRSYEQYF,TRBV9,.,TRBJ2-7,.
TGTGCCAGCAGCCCAGCGAGTACTGAAGCTTTCTTT,CASSPASTEAFF,TRBV7-2,.,TRBJ1-1,.
TGCGCCAGCAGATTACAGATCGCCGCAACTAATGAAAAACTGTTTTTT,CASRLQIAATNEKLFF,TRBV4-1,.,TRBJ1-4,.
TGTGCCAGCAGCCCCACCACATTGAACCATATCTTTAACTATGGCTACACCTTC,CASSPTTLNHIFNYGYTF,TRBV5-6,.,TRBJ1-2,.
TGTGCCAGCAGTGCCGGGGGGAGCTCCTACGAGCAGTACTTC,CASSAGGSSYEQYF,TRBV25-1,TRBD2,TRBJ2-7,few
TGTGCCAGTACCGACAGGGGGACCACCGGGGAGCTGTTTTTT,CASTDRGTTGELFF,TRBV19,TRBD1,TRBJ2-2,.
TGTGCCAGCAGTTTAAACTCCTATAATTCACCCCTCCACTTT,CASSLNSYNSPLHF,TRBV6-5,.,TRBJ1-6,.
TGTGCCTGGAGTGAGGGACTAGCGGGGTTGGGAGAGACCCAGTACTTC,CAWSEGLAGLGETQYF,TRBV30,TRBD2,TRBJ2-5,.
TGCGCCAGCAGCTTCCTAACAGGGGAAGGCACTGAAGCTTTCTTT,CASSFLTGEGTEAFF,TRBV5-1,TRBD1,TRBJ1-1,few
TGTGCCAGCAGTTTATACCCACAGGTGGGAAACTACGAGCAGTACTTC,CASSLYPQVGNYEQYF,TRBV27,.,TRBJ2-7,.
TGTGCCAGCAGGCGGCGGGTTTACAATGAGCAGTTCTTC,CASRRRVYNEQFF,TRBV27,.,TRBJ2-1,.
TGCGCCAGCAGCTACAGTTGGAGGACTGAAGCTTTCTTT,CASSYSWRTEAFF,TRBV4-1,.,TRBJ1-1,.
TGTGCCAGTAGTATAGTTACAGGGTTAAAGTTGAACACTGAAGCTTTCTTT,CASSIVTGLKLNTEAFF,TRBV19,.,TRBJ1-1,.
TGTGCCAGCAGTTTATTTGGGACAGACCACTCTGGGGCCAACGTCCTGACTTTC,CASSLFGTDHSGANVLTF,TRBV27,TRBD1,TRBJ2-6,.
TGTGCCAGCAGCCCCTTGAGGAGCTCTGGAAACACCATATATTTT,CASSPLRSSGNTIYF,TRBV3-1/TRBV3-2,.,TRBJ1-3,.
TGTGCCAGCAGCGTGACTAGCTATCCCGCTGAGCAGTTCTTC,CASSVTSYPAEQFF,TRBV9,TRBD2,TRBJ2-1,.
TGCGCCAGCAGTGAGTCCTCAGGGGGCTCCTACAATGAGCAGTTCTTC,CASSESSGGSYNEQFF,TRBV10-1,TRBD1,TRBJ2-1,.
TGTGCCAGCAGTTTCTCCGGGTACGAGCAGTACTTC,CASSFSGYEQYF,TRBV27,.,TRBJ2-7,.
TGTGCCGCCCGGGGACAGAACACTGAAGCTTTCTTT,CAARGQNTEAFF,TRBV7-9,.,TRBJ1-1,.
TGTGCCAGTAGTATAGATACAGGGGTTTCAGATACGCAGTATTTT,CASSIDTGVSDTQYF,TRBV19,TRBD1,TRBJ2-3,.